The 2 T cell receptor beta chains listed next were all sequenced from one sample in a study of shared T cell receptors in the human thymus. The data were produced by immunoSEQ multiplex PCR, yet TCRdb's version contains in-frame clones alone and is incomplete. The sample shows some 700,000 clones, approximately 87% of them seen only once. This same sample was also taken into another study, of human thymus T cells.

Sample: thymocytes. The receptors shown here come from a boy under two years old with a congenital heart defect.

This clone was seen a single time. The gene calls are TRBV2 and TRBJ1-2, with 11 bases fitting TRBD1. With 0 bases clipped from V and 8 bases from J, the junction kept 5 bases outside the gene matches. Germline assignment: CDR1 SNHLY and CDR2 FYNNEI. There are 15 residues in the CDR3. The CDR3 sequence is CASSEAGTGGKGYTF. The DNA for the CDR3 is TGTGCCAGCAGTGAAGCCGGGACAGGGGGGAAAGGCTACACCTTC.

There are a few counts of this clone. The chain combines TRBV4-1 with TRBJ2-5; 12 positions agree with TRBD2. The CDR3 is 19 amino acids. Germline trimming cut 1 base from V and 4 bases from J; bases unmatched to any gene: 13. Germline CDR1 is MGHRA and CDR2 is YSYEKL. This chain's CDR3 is CASSQVASGRAVDGETQYF. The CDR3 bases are TGCGCCAGCAGCCAAGTCGCTAGCGGGAGGGCCGTGGACGGAGAGACCCAGTACTTC.